This TCR beta chain was documented in a study of T cell responses to AZD1222 COVID-19 vaccine. Using immunoSEQ multiplex PCR, the repertoire was profiled, and TCRdb retains in-frame clones only, with some absent. This table holds about 190,000 clones, 85% to 90% found once. Worth noting for this clone: The antigen is undetermined.

Study results and caveats: Donor demographics were predominantly white British with a female majority; clonal diversity may be underestimated. An increase in Spike-specific TCR breadth and depth was observed after two AZD1222 doses.

This CDR3 comprises 14 residues. This sample comprised peripheral blood, obtained on day 0 of AZD1222 vaccination. V and J are TRBV21-1 and TRBJ2-5; the table names TRBD1, a call not compared with the DNA. TRBV21-1 has pseudogene status. The source of this sequence is an adult in good health. The CDR3 spells CASSKIDREETQYF. The DNA for the CDR3 is TGTGCCAGCAGCAAAATTGACAGGGAGGAGACCCAGTACTTC.